The rows below give T cell receptor beta chains drawn from one sample of a study of CD8 T cells in Susac syndrome. TCRdb recomputed calls from the immunoSEQ multiplex PCR reads with MiXCR, one row per CDR3 protein. The sample has about 22,000 distinct CDR3 sequences; more than 85% are singletons. The sequenced sample was CD8+ T cells from PBMCs. The source of these receptors is a human donor in good health. CDR3s leave out the opening cysteine and the closing phenylalanine or tryptophan. A D gene is named only where the DNA matches it firmly.

D gene	V gene	CDR3 protein
.	TRBV4-3	ASSQDDGGNEAF
TRBD2	TRBV19	ASSSSGGPDEQY
TRBD1	TRBV27	ASSSGQGIDGYT
TRBD2	TRBV7-6	ASSPGTSGGVYEQY
.	TRBV7-2	ASSLGRRLNTEAF
.	TRBV9	ASSLRSYGYT
.	TRBV10-3	AISDSDGDTQY
.	TRBV11-2	ASSLFLVEGLGSGNTIY
.	TRBV20-1	SAPKSTEAF
TRBD1	TRBV4-1	ASSQDGRQGFSNQPQH
.	TRBV27	ASSDSYATNEKLF
.	TRBV7-9	ASSLAPVTSYNEQF
.	TRBV4-3	ASSSFGGGAYEQY
TRBD2	TRBV24-1	ATSDPRDYLTDTQY
.	TRBV6-2/TRBV6-3	ASTWLGVQETQY
.	TRBV27	ASSLYRAGTDTQY
.	TRBV6-2/TRBV6-3	ASSYLDGTGANVLT
.	TRBV2	ASIRALTDTQY
.	TRBV9	ASSVGTDTDTQY
TRBD1	TRBV6-5	ASSYEGGPNQPQH
.	TRBV21-1	ASSKGRGTPYASSTDTQY
TRBD1	TRBV27	ASSLWGQGANGYT
.	TRBV7-9	ASSLAKGVAKNIQY
.	TRBV5-4	ASSADWRGSNTEAF
TRBD1	TRBV27	ASSRDRLAGYT
.	TRBV7-9	ASNQGARETQY
TRBD1	TRBV20-1	SATLTGVNTEAF
.	TRBV5-6	ASSLGQPYSGNTIY
.	TRBV20-1	SARKRPRIQETQY
.	TRBV4-1	ASSQDGANYGYT
TRBD2	TRBV4-2	ASSQEAGGIYNEQF
.	TRBV6-2/TRBV6-3	ASSYDQATLRREAF
.	TRBV12-5	ASGLNTYNEQF
.	TRBV21-1	ASSKALYNRGNSYEQY
TRBD1	TRBV24-1	ATSDRDRVGSPLH
.	TRBV21-1	ASSKKMGTGYT
.	TRBV7-2	ASSLKGMSGPSYNEQF
TRBD2	TRBV4-1	ASSQDHLLAGGPGEQF
.	TRBV5-8	ASSPLEGVKTYEQY
.	TRBV2	ASTKADSYEQY
.	TRBV7-2	ASSLGLGSSYEQY
.	TRBV4-3	ASSQEPHGGTDEQY
TRBD1	TRBV13	ASSLGTDYEQY
.	TRBV20-1	SARGHREAGELF
TRBD2	TRBV20-1	SAREPAGAYEQY
.	TRBV6-1	ASSTGLSGANVLT
.	TRBV7-9	ASSKAPVEKLF
TRBD1	TRBV20-1	SARGTADSYEQY
TRBD1	TRBV29-1	SVEGGHEQY
.	TRBV7-6	ASSLAAFSYEQY
.	TRBV13	ASSYGDHEQY
.	TRBV12-5	ASGLVIHEQY
.	TRBV6-4	ASSDHRGPYNEQF
TRBD1	TRBV4-1	ASSRSRDRVSEQY